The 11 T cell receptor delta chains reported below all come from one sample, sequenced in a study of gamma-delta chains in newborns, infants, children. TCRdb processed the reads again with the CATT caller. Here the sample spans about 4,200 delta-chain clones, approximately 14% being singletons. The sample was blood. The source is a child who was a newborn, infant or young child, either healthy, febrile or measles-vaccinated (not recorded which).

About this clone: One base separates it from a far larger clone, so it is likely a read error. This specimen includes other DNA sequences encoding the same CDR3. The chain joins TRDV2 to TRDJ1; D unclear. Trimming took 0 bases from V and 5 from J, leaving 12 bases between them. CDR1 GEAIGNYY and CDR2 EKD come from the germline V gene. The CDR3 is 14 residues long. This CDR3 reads CACDTVGFTDKLIF. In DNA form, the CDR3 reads TGTGCCTGTGACACCGTGGGCTTTACTGATAAACTCATCTTT.

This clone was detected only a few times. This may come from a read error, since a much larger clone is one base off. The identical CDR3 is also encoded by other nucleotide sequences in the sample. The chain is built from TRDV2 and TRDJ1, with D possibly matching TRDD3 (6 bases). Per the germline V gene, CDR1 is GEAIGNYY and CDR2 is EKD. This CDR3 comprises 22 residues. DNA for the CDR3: TGTGCCTGTGACACCCTTTTTGGAACGACCGCCGTACGGGGGAACGACACCGATAAACTCATCTTC. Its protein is CACDTLFGTTAVRGNDTDKLIF.

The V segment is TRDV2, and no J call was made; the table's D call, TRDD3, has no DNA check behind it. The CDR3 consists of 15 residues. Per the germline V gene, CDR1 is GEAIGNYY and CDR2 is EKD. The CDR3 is CAWDTVGIQTDKIIF. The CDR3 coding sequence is TGTGCCTGGGACACCGTAGGGATTCAAACCGATAAAATCATCTTT.

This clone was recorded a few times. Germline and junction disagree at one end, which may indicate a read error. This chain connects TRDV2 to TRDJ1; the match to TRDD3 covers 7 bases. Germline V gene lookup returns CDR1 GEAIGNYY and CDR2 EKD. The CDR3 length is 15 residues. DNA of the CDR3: TGTGCCTGTGAGGCCCTGGGGATATGCACCGATAAACCCATCTTT. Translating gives CACEALGICTDKPIF.

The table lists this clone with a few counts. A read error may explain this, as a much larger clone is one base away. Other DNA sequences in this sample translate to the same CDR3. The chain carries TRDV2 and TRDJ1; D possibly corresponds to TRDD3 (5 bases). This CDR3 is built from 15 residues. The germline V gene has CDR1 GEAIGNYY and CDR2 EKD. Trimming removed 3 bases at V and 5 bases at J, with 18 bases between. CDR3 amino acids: CACDGVGRGTDKLIF. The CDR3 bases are TGTGCCTGTGACGGGGTGGGGAGAGGCACTGATAAACTCATCTTT.

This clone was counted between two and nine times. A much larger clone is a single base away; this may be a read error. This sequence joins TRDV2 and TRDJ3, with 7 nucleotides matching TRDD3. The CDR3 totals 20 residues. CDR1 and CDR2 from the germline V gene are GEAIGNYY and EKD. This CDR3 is CACDTNWGSMVSWDTQQMFF. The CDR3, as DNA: TGTGCCTGTGACACGAACTGGGGATCAATGGTCTCCTGGGACACCCAACAGATGTTTTTC.

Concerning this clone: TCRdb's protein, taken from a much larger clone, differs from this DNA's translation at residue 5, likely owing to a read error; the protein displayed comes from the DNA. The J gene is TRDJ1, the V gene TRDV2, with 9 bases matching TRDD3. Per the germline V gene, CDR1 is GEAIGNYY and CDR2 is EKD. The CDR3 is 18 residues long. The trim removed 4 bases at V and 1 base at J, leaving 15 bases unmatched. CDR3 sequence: CACETIKGIRKSTDKLIF. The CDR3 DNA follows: TGTGCCTGTGAGACGATAAAGGGGATACGTAAAAGCACCGATAAACTCATCTTT.

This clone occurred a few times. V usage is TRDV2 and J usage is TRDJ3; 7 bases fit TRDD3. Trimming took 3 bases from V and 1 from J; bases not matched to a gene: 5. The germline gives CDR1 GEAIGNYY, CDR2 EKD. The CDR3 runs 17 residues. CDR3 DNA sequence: TGTGCCTGTGACCAAACGGGGGATTCCTGGGACACCCGACAGATGTTTTTC. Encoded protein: CACDQTGDSWDTRQMFF.

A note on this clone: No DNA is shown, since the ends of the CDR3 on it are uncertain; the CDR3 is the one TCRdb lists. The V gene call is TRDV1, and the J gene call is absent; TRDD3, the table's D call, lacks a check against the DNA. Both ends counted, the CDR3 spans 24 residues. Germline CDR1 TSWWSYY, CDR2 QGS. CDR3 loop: CALGASLTTVGLGDKKPYTDKLIF.

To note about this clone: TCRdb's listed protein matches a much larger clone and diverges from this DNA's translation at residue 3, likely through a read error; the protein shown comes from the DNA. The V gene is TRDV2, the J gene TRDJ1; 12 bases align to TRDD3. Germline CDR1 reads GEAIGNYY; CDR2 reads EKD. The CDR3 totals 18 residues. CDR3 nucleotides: TGTGCCTATGACAGCCTTACTGGGGGATACCAGGTAACCGATAAACTCATCTTT. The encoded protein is CAYDSLTGGYQVTDKLIF.

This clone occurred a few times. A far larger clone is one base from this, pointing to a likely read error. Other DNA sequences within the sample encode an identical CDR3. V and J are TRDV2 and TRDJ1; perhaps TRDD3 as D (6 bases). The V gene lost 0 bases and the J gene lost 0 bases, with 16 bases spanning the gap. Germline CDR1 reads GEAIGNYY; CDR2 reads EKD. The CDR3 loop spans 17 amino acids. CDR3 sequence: CACDTVLGLSYTDKLIF. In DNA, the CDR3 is TGTGCCTGTGACACCGTCCTGGGGCTCTCTTACACCGATAAACTCATCTTT.